The 24 T cell receptor beta chains below were found in one sample sequenced in a study of shared clonotypes between healthy human individuals. Some clones are missing from TCRdb's copy, which holds only in-frame ones; the method was immunoSEQ multiplex PCR. The sample carries about 2 million clones, around 95% recorded once. The sequencing input was naive CD4+ T cells sorted from blood. Noted subset: CD45RA+ positively selected. The receptors originated from a man between 18 and 29 years old in good health.

The V gene is TRBV28, the J gene TRBJ1-1; D gene uncertain. This CDR3 is 15 amino acids long. Germline CDR1 reads MDHEN; CDR2 reads SYDVKM. V lost 3 bases and J lost 1, with 12 bases in between. Here the CDR3 reads CASSFPGDSNTEAFF. CDR3 DNA sequence: TGTGCCAGCAGTTTCCCCGGTGATTCGAACACTGAAGCTTTCTTT.

V and J are TRBV7-2 and TRBJ1-3; no reliable D call. Germline V lookup: CDR1 SGHTA, CDR2 FQGNSA. The CDR3 contains 16 residues. V was cut by 3 bases and J by 0 bases, with 12 bases left in between. CDR3 loop: CASSLSRESSGNTIYF. The CDR3 nucleotides are TGTGCCAGCAGCTTGAGCCGGGAGAGCTCTGGAAACACCATATATTTT.

This clone appeared a few times. V usage is TRBV5-1 and J usage is TRBJ2-7, with 9 bases lining up with TRBD1. This CDR3 region has 16 residues. CDR1 is SGHRS, CDR2 YFSETQ, per germline. The ends lost 4 bases at V and 2 bases at J; junction bases unmatched: 10. CDR3 amino acids: CASSPGDGTGTYEQYF. The CDR3 DNA sequence: TGCGCCAGCAGCCCCGGCGACGGGACAGGGACCTACGAGCAGTACTTC.

This clone was counted a few times. The V and J genes are TRBV9 and TRBJ2-7; no firm D call. The germline V and J ends were trimmed by 4 bases and 2 bases, with 13 bases remaining between them. Germline CDR1 is SGDLS and CDR2 is YYNGEE. The CDR3 loop spans 14 amino acids. The CDR3 spells CASSLGPEAYEQYF. The CDR3 region has the DNA TGTGCCAGCAGCTTGGGCCCGGAAGCCTACGAGCAGTACTTC.

To note about this clone: This same CDR3 is encoded by further DNA sequences in the sample. The rearrangement joins TRBV10-3 to TRBJ2-5; 7 bases are a match to TRBD2. Germline assignment: CDR1 ENHRY and CDR2 SYGVKD. V lost 0 bases and J lost 4; bases outside the gene matches: 2. CDR3 length: 14 amino acids. The CDR3 sequence: CAISESGGGETQYF. CDR3 coding DNA: TGTGCCATCAGTGAGTCGGGCGGGGGAGAGACCCAGTACTTC.

The chain carries TRBV2 and TRBJ2-7; D is uncertain. V was pared by 4 bases and J by 0 bases, with 10 bases between. The CDR3 contains 14 residues. The germline V gene has CDR1 SNHLY and CDR2 FYNNEI. CDR3 in amino acids: CASSVSVVSYEQYF. In nucleotides, the CDR3 is TGTGCCAGCAGTGTGAGTGTGGTCTCCTACGAGCAGTACTTC. The whole variable domain, filled in from reference TRBV2 and TRBJ2-7, reads EPEVTQTPSHQVTQMGQEVILRCVPISNHLYFYWYRQILGQKVEFLVSFYNNEISEKSEIFDDQFSVERPDGSNFTLKIRSTKLEDSAMYFCASSVSVVSYEQYFGPGTRLTVT.

With respect to this clone: Sequence at one end of the junction differs from germline and may be a read error. This chain uses TRBV15 with TRBJ2-7; unclear D gene. The germline CDR1 and CDR2 sequences are LNHNV and YYDKDF (reference sequence). The CDR3 is 14 amino acids. For the CDR3, the DNA is TGTGCCACCAGCAGAGAGGTGGGAAACTACGAGCATTACTTC. It translates to CATSREVGNYEHYF.

Only one count was recorded for this clone. The rearrangement joins TRBV4-3 to TRBJ2-5, with D unresolved. The CDR3 covers 15 residues. Trimming removed 0 bases at V and 8 bases at J, with 16 bases between. CDR1 and CDR2 (germline): LGHNA, YSLEER. Written as DNA, the CDR3 is TGCGCCAGCAGCCAAGATATCAATAGCCTCACTACCCAGTACTTC. Translated, it gives CASSQDINSLTTQYF.

The chain has TRBV6-1 and TRBJ2-7, with D perhaps assigned TRBD1 or TRBD2 (5 bases each). With 3 bases removed from V and 3 bases from J, the gap between germline ends came to 18 bases. The CDR3 has 16 amino acids. CDR1 is MNHNS and CDR2 is SASEGT in the germline V gene. Here the CDR3 reads CASSEGIGTLIYEQYF. The CDR3 DNA follows: TGTGCCAGCAGTGAGGGGATAGGGACGCTTATCTACGAGCAGTACTTC.

This clone was seen once. The chain carries TRBV19 and TRBJ1-1; 9 positions agree with TRBD1. The CDR3 spans 14 residues. Germline V gene sequence: CDR1 LNHDA, CDR2 SQIVND (reference sequence). Germline trimming cut 5 bases from V and 5 bases from J; bases unmatched to any gene: 6. CDR3: CASSHRGLETEAFF. DNA for the CDR3: TGTGCCAGTAGTCACAGGGGGCTGGAGACTGAAGCTTTCTTT.

V usage is TRBV2 and J usage is TRBJ2-5; 11 bases are shared with TRBD2. With V trimmed by 10 bases and J by 7 bases, 8 bases remained unmatched. Looked up from germline, CDR1 is SNHLY and CDR2 is FYNNEI. This CDR3 is built from 13 residues. CDR3 nucleotide sequence: TGTGCCACCATGGGACTAGCGGCGCGGACCCAGTACTTC. Amino acids: CATMGLAARTQYF.

With respect to this clone: The sample contains more than one DNA sequence encoding this CDR3. The chain has TRBV18 and TRBJ2-7; 8 bases are shared with TRBD2. V lost 3 bases, J lost 3 bases, and 1 base stayed unmatched. The V gene's germline CDR1 is KGHSH and CDR2 LQKENI. This CDR3 comprises 13 residues. Written as DNA, the CDR3 is TGTGCCAGCTCACCTGCGGGGGGCTACGAGCAGTACTTC. This translates into CASSPAGGYEQYF.

This chain connects TRBV9 to TRBJ2-3, with D perhaps matching TRBD1 (5 bases). The V end was cut by 2 bases, the J end by 5 bases, with 9 bases between. CDR1 SGDLS and CDR2 YYNGEE come from the germline V gene. CDR3 length equals 13 residues. The CDR3 bases are TGTGCCAGCAGCGTTCGACAGCAAGATACGCAGTATTTT. Translating it yields CASSVRQQDTQYF.

The chain has TRBV5-1 and TRBJ2-3, with D hard to call. Germline loops: CDR1 SGHRS, CDR2 YFSETQ. CDR3 length: 14 amino acids. With 6 bases removed from V and 0 bases from J, the gap between germline ends came to 11 bases. The CDR3 DNA reads as TGCGCCAGCAAATCGGCTGTTAGCACAGATACGCAGTATTTT. This gives the protein CASKSAVSTDTQYF.

The V gene is TRBV7-2, the J gene TRBJ2-6, with a possible D match to TRBD1 (5 bases). Germline lookup yields CDR1 SGHTA and CDR2 FQGNSA. Trimming took 4 bases from V and 5 from J, leaving 12 bases between them. The CDR3 is 15 amino acids. CDR3 in DNA: TGTGCCAGCAGCTCACAGGCCTCCCGGGCCAACGTCCTGACTTTC. Translation gives CASSSQASRANVLTF.

About this clone: At the DNA level, this CDR3 is encoded by other sequences in the same sample as well. This chain joins TRBV18 and TRBJ1-1; 8 nucleotides align to TRBD1. Germline values: CDR1 KGHSH, CDR2 LQKENI. This CDR3 spans 20 amino acids. The V and J ends lost 3 bases and 4 bases, in that order; junction bases with no gene match: 22. CDR3 sequence: CASSPFPDIDRGRSGTEAFF. The CDR3 bases are TGTGCCAGCTCACCGTTCCCTGACATTGACAGGGGAAGGTCGGGCACTGAAGCTTTCTTT. Drawing the rest from reference TRBV18 and TRBJ1-1, the complete variable domain is NAGVMQNPRHLVRRRGQEARLRCSPMKGHSHVYWYRQLPEEGLKFMVYLQKENIIDESGMPKERFSAEFPKEGPSILRIQQVVRGDSAAYFCASSPFPDIDRGRSGTEAFFGQGTRLTVV.

The CDR3 DNA reads TGTGCCAGCTCACCAGGGGGTGTTTTGAATTCACCCCTCCACTTT. It codes for CASSPGGVLNSPLHF. The rearrangement links TRBV18 to TRBJ1-6; tentatively, D is TRBD1 (5 bases). Trimming left V 2 bases short and J 7 bases short, with 12 bases between. The CDR3 is made up of 15 amino acids. Germline V gene lookup returns CDR1 KGHSH and CDR2 LQKENI.

V usage is TRBV30 and J usage is TRBJ2-1; TRBD1 or TRBD2 may be the D gene (5 bases each). From germline, CDR1 is GTSNPN and CDR2 SVGIG (reference sequence). The CDR3 covers 14 residues. Trimming shortened V by 3 bases and J by 6 bases, and 15 bases separated the two germline ends. CDR3 DNA: TGTGCCTGGAGGAGGGGACCCGGGGCCAATGAGCAGTTCTTC. The encoded protein is CAWRRGPGANEQFF.

The rearrangement links TRBV19 to TRBJ1-4; unclear D gene. Germline lookup yields CDR1 LNHDA and CDR2 SQIVND (reference sequence). This CDR3 has 12 amino acids. V lost 6 bases and J lost 0, with 2 bases in between. CDR3 DNA: TGTGCCAGTAGATCAACTAATGAAAAACTGTTTTTT. Encoded protein: CASRSTNEKLFF.

The rearrangement uses TRBV6-6 and TRBJ2-4, with a possible D match to TRBD1 (6 bases). Trimming pared 7 bases from V and 2 bases from J, leaving 12 bases between. Per germline, CDR1 MNHNY and CDR2 SVGAGI (reference sequence). The CDR3 has 14 amino acids. In nucleotides, the CDR3 is TGTGCCAGCACCTTACAGGGTCCCAAAAACATTCAGTACTTC. It codes for CASTLQGPKNIQYF.

The CDR3: CASSPMRRIGNTIYF. CDR3 bases: TGTGCCAGCAGCCCCATGCGGAGAATTGGAAACACCATATATTTT. The chain combines TRBV5-5 with TRBJ1-3; no clear D. Between the trimmed V and J ends, which lost 4 bases and 3 bases, there was a span of 14 bases. Per the germline V gene, CDR1 is SGHKS and CDR2 is YYEKEE (reference sequence). The CDR3 contains 15 residues. Supplemented by reference TRBV5-5 and TRBJ1-3, the full variable domain reads DAGVTQSPTHLIKTRGQQVTLRCSPISGHKSVSWYQQVLGQGPQFIFQYYEKEERGRGNFPDRFSARQFPNYSSELNVNALLLGDSALYLCASSPMRRIGNTIYFGEGSWLTVV.

The CDR3 reads CASSVELDLGTGELFF. DNA for the CDR3: TGTGCCAGCAGCGTGGAACTAGACCTGGGGACCGGGGAGCTGTTTTTT. This chain connects TRBV9 to TRBJ2-2; possible D gene TRBD2, 5 bases. Germline CDR1 and CDR2: SGDLS and YYNGEE. V gave up 2 bases and J gave up 5 bases, with 16 bases separating them. The CDR3 length is 16 residues.

Note on this clone: This could be a read error, since a much larger clone is one nucleotide away. The genes are TRBV18 and TRBJ2-7; a weak D match, TRBD1 (7 bases). CDR3 length: 16 amino acids. The germline gives CDR1 KGHSH, CDR2 LQKENI. Trimming removed 6 bases at V and 2 bases at J, with 20 bases between. In DNA form, the CDR3 reads TGTGCCAGCTCCTCGAAGGGCGCAGGGGGGCCCTACGAGCAGTACTTC. Its translation: CASSSKGAGGPYEQYF.

The chain couples TRBV19 to TRBJ2-5, with a weak D call TRBD1 (6 bases). This CDR3 contains 15 residues. Germline V gene sequence: CDR1 LNHDA, CDR2 SQIVND (reference sequence). The V and J ends lost 5 bases and 1 base respectively, with 14 bases between them. CDR3 amino acids: CASSLRTASQETQYF. CDR3 coding DNA: TGTGCCAGTAGTTTACGGACAGCCAGCCAAGAGACCCAGTACTTC.